This T cell receptor beta chain stems from a study of T cells in women clearing cervical HPV infection. Study results and caveats: Repertoire richness, not evenness, was significantly elevated in CIN3+ cases versus controls. TRBV6-7 abundance was lower in cases than controls (around 0.11% versus 0.16%).

With 4 bases removed from V and 4 bases from J, the gap between germline ends came to 17 bases. This CDR3 comprises 16 residues. Germline V CDR1 and CDR2: SGHTA, FQGTGA. This table comes from immunoSEQ multiplex PCR, and its TCRdb copy is limited to in-frame clones, with some not included. The sample totals fewer than 30,000 clones; its top ten clones hold approximately 3.7%. As to this clone: Its target is not known. With the read ending 3 residues before the CDR3 end, the germline J gene is used to fill in that end.

J is TRBJ2-1 and V is TRBV7-3; possible D gene TRBD1, 6 bases. The clonotype was recovered from a woman aged 18-70 years with a cervical HPV16 infection that either progressed to CIN3+ or cleared (not recorded which). Sequenced sample: blood buffy coat. Partial CDR3 DNA: TGTGCCAGCAGCTCCAATTCAGGGGTGCGGTACAATGAG. This gives the protein CASSSNSGVRYNE. The entire CDR3 protein reads CASSSNSGVRYNEQFF.